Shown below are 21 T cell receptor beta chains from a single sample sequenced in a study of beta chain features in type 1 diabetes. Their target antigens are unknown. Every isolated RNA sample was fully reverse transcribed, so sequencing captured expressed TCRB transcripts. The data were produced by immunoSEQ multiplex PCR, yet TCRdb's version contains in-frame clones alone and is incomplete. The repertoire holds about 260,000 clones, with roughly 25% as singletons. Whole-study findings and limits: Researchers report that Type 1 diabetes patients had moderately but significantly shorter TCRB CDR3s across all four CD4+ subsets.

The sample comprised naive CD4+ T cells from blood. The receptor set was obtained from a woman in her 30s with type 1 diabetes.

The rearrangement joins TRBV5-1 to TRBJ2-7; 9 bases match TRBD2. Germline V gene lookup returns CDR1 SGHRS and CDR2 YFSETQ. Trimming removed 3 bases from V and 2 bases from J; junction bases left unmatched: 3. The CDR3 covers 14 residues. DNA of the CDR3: TGCGCCAGCAGCTCAGGACTAGCGACCTACGAGCAGTACTTC. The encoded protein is CASSSGLATYEQYF.

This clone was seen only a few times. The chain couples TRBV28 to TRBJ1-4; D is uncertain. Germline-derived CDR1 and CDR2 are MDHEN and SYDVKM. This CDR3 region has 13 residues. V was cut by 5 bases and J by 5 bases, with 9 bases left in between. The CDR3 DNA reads TGTGCCAGCAGTGCTCAACAGAATGAAAAACTGTTTTTT. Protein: CASSAQQNEKLFF.

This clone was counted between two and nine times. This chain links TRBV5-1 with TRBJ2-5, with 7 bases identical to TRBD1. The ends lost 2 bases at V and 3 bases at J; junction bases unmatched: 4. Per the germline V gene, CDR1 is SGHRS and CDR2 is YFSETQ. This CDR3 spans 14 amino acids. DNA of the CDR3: TGCGCCAGCAGCTTACCGGGACAGAAAGAGACCCAGTACTTC. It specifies CASSLPGQKETQYF.

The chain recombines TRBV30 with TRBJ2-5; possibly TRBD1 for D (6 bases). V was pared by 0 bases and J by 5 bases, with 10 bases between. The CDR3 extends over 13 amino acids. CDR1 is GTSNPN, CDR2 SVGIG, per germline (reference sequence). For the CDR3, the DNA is TGTGCCTGGAGTGTACAGGGTTGGGAGACCCAGTACTTC. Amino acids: CAWSVQGWETQYF.

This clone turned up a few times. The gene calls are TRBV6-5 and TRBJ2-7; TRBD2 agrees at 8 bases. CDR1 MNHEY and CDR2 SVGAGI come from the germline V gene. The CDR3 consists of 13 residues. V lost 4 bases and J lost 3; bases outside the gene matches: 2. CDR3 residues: CASSSTSGYEQYF. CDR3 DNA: TGTGCCAGCAGTTCTACTAGCGGCTACGAGCAGTACTTC.

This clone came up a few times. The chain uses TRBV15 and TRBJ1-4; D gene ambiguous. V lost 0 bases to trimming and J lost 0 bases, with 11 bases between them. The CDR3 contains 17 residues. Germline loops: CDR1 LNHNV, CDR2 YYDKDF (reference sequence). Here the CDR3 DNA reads TGTGCCACCAGCAGAGATCTGGAGACTGCAACTAATGAAAAACTGTTTTTT. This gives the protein CATSRDLETATNEKLFF.

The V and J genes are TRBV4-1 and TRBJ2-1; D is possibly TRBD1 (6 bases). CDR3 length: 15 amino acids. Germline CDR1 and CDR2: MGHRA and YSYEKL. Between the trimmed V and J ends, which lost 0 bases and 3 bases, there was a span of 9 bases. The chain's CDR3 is CASSQDRGFYNEQFF. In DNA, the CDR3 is TGCGCCAGCAGCCAAGATAGGGGGTTCTACAATGAGCAGTTCTTC.

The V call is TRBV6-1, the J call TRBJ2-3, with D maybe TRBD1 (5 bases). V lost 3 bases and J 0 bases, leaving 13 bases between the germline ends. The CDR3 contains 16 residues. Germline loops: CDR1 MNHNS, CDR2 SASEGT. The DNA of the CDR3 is TGTGCCAGCAGTGAGATCCGGACAAGTAGCACAGATACGCAGTATTTT. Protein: CASSEIRTSSTDTQYF.

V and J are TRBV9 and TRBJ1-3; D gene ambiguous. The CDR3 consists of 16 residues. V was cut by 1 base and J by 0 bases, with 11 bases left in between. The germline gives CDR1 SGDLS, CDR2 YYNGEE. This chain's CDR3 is CASSVRPGGSGNTIYF. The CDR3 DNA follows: TGTGCCAGCAGCGTAAGACCAGGAGGCTCTGGAAACACCATATATTTT.

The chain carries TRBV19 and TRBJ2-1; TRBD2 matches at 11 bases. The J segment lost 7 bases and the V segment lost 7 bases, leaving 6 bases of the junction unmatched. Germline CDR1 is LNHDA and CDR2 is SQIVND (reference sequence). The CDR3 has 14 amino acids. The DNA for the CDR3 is TGTGCCAGTACCGTAGCGGGAGGGCCTAATGAGCAGTTCTTC. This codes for CASTVAGGPNEQFF.

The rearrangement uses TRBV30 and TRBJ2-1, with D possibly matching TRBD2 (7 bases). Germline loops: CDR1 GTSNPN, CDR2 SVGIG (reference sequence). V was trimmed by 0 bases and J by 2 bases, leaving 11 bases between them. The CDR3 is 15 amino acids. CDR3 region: CAWSVQGGPYNEQFF. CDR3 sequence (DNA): TGTGCCTGGAGTGTACAGGGAGGGCCCTACAATGAGCAGTTCTTC. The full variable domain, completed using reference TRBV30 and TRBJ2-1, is SQTIHQWPATLVQPVGSPLSLECTVEGTSNPNLYWYRQAAGRGLQLLFYSVGIGQISSEVPQNLSASRPQDRQFILSSKKLLLSDSGFYLCAWSVQGGPYNEQFFGPGTRLTVL.

CDR3 nucleotide sequence: TGTGCCAGCAGCCGGGACTACCTCACAGATACGCAGTATTTT. Translation: CASSRDYLTDTQYF. The rearrangement joins TRBV6-5 to TRBJ2-3; the match to TRBD2 covers 7 bases. V lost 6 bases to trimming and J lost 2 bases; unmatched junction nucleotides: 5. CDR1 MNHEY and CDR2 SVGAGI come from the germline V gene. This CDR3 is built from 14 residues.

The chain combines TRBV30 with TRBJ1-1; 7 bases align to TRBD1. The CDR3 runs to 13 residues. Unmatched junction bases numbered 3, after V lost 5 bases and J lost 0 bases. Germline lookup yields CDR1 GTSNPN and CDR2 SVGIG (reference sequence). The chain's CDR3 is CAWEGQMNTEAFF. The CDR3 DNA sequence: TGTGCCTGGGAGGGACAGATGAACACTGAAGCTTTCTTT.

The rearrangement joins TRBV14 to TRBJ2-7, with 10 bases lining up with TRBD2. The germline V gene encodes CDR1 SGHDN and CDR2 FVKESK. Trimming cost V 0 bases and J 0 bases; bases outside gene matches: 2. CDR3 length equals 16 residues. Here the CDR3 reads CASSQESSGSSYEQYF. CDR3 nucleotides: TGTGCCAGCAGCCAAGAGTCTAGCGGGAGCTCCTACGAGCAGTACTTC.

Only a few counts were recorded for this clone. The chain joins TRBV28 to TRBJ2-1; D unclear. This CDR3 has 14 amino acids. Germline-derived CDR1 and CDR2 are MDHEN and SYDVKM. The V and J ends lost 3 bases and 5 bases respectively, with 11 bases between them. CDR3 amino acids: CASSFESTDNEQFF. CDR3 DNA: TGTGCCAGCAGTTTCGAGTCTACAGACAATGAGCAGTTCTTC.

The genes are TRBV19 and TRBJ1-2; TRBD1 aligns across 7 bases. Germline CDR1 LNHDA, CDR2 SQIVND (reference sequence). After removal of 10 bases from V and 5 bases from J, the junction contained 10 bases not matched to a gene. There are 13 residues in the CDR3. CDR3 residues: CATSRSRGYGYTF. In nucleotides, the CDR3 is TGTGCCACCTCCCGGAGCAGGGGGTATGGCTACACCTTC.

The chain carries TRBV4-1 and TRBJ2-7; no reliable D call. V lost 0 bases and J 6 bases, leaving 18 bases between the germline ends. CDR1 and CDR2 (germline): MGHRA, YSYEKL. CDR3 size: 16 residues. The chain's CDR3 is CASSQEGLEVAVEQYF. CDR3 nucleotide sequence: TGCGCCAGCAGCCAAGAGGGCCTGGAAGTTGCCGTCGAGCAGTACTTC.

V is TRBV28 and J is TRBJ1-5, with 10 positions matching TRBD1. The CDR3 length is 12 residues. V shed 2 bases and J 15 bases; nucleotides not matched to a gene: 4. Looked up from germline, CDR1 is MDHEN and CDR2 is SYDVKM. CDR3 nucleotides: TGTGCCAGCAGTTTAGCGGGGACAGGGGTGCATTTT. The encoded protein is CASSLAGTGVHF.

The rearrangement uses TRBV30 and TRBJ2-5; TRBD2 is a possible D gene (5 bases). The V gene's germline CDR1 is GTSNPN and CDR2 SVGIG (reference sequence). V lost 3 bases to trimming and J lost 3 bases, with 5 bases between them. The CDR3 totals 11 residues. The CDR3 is CAWRREETQYF. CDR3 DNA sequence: TGTGCCTGGAGGCGGGAAGAGACCCAGTACTTC.

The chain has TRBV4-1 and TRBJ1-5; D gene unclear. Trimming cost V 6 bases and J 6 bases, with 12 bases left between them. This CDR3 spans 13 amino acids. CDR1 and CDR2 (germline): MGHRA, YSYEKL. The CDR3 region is CASSPLGVQPQHF. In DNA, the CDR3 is TGCGCCAGCAGTCCCCTCGGGGTTCAGCCCCAGCATTTT.

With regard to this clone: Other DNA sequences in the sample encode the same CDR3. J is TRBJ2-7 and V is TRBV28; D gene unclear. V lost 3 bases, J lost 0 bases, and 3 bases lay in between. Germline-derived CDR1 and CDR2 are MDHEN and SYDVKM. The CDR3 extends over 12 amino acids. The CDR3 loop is CASSLYSYEQYF. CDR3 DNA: TGTGCCAGCAGTTTGTACTCCTACGAGCAGTACTTC.